This T cell receptor (beta chain) is from a study of identical twins' blood T cells. TCRdb analysed the 5' RACE reads with MiXCR anew, one entry per CDR3 protein. Here the sample spans about 370,000 distinct CDR3 sequences, 28% being singletons. CDR3 length equals 15 residues. Germline assignment: CDR1 MNHEY and CDR2 SVGAGI. The V and J ends lost 6 bases and 2 bases respectively, with 16 bases between them. This clonotype was sampled from a woman aged 18-49 years in good health. The chain uses TRBV6-5 and TRBJ1-2; TRBD1 is a possible D gene (5 bases). The sequencing input was PBMCs. CDR3 in amino acids: CASSQAGPSNYGYTF. DNA of the CDR3: TGTGCCAGCAGCCAGGCGGGACCGTCGAACTATGGCTACACCTTC.